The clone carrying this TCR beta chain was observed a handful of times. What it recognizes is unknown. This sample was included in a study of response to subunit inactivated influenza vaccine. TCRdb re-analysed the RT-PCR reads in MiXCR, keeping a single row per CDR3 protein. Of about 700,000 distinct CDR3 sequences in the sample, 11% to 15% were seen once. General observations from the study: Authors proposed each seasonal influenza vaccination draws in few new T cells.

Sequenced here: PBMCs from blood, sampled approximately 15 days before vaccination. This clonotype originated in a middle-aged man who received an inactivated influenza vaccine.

CDR3 DNA: TGTGCCACCAGTGATAGACAGGATCTCAATGAGCAGTTCTTC. This codes for CATSDRQDLNEQFF. The chain links TRBV24-1 to TRBJ2-1, with D maybe TRBD1 (6 bases). CDR1 is KGHDR and CDR2 is SFDVKD in the germline V gene. This CDR3 comprises 14 residues. V was clipped by 3 bases and J by 6 bases, with 11 bases between them.